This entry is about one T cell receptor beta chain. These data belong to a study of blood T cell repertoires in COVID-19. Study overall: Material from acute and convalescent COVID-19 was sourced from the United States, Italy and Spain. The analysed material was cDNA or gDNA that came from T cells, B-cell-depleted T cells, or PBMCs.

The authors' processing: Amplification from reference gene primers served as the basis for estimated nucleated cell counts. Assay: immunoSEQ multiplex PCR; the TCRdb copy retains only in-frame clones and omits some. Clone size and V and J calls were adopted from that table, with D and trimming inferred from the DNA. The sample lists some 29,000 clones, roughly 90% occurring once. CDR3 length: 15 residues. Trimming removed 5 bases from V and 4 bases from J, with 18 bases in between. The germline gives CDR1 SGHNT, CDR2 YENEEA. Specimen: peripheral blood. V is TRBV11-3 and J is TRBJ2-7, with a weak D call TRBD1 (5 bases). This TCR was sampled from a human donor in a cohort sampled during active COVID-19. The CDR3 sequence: CASSLRQGMGYEQYF. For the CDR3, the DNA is TGTGCCAGCAGCCTCCGGCAGGGTATGGGGTACGAGCAGTACTTC.